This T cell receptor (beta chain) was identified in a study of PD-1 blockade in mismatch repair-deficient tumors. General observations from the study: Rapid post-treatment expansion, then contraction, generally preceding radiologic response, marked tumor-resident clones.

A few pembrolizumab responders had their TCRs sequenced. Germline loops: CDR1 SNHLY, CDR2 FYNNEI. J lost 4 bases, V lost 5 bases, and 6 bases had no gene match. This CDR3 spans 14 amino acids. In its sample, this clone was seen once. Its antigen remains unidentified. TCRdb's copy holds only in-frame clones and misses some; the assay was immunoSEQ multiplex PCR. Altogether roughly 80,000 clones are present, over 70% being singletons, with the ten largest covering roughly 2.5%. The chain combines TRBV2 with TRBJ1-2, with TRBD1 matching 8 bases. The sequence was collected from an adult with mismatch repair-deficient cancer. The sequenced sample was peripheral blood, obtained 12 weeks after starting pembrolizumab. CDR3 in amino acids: CASSTRTGTYGYTF. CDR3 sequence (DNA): TGTGCCAGCAGTACCCGGACAGGGACCTATGGCTACACCTTC.